Shown below are 30 T cell receptor beta chains from a single sample sequenced in a study of PD-1 blockade in classical Hodgkin lymphoma. Time point noted: cycle 4 day 1 (C4D1), after 5 to 7 weeks of nivolumab. Following autologous stem cell transplantation, relapse occurred in every patient, and exposure to brentuximab vedotin varied. Method: immunoSEQ multiplex PCR; TCRdb's copy keeps in-frame clones and lacks some. The table has roughly 64,000 clones, roughly 89% seen once; the top ten hold around 10%. The sample was peripheral blood mononuclear cells (PBMCs), taken before the fourth cycle of nivolumab. Source of these receptors: a human donor with classical Hodgkin lymphoma.

The chain uses TRBV19 and TRBJ2-7; 8 positions match TRBD1. There are 16 residues in the CDR3. J was trimmed by 4 bases and V by 3 bases; bases with no gene match: 11. Germline V CDR1 and CDR2: LNHDA, SQIVND (reference sequence). The CDR3 sequence is CASSIDFGTGNYEQYF. CDR3 DNA sequence: TGTGCCAGTAGTATCGATTTTGGGACAGGTAATTACGAGCAGTACTTC.

DNA for the CDR3: TGTGCCAGCAGGCCTCCGGGGTCGAACACTGAAGCTTTCTTT. It is translated as CASRPPGSNTEAFF. This chain joins TRBV6-6 and TRBJ1-1; D not certain. V lost 6 bases and J 1 base, leaving 12 bases between the germline ends. The germline V gene encodes CDR1 MNHNY and CDR2 SVGAGI (reference sequence). This CDR3 region has 14 residues.

V usage is TRBV7-9 and J usage is TRBJ2-7; 7 bases align to TRBD1. V shed 7 bases and J 5 bases; nucleotides not matched to a gene: 8. Germline V gene data show CDR1 as SEHNR and CDR2 as FQNEAQ (reference sequence). This CDR3 is 13 amino acids long. DNA for the CDR3: TGTGCCAGCACCACAGGGGAGTATAACGAGCAGTACTTC. Encoded protein: CASTTGEYNEQYF. Looking up the rest from reference TRBV7-9 and TRBJ2-7 gives the full variable domain: DTGVSQNPRHKITKRGQNVTFRCDPISEHNRLYWYRQTLGQGPEFLTYFQNEAQLEKSRLLSDRFSAERPKGSFSTLEIQRTEQGDSAMYLCASTTGEYNEQYFGPGTRLTVT.

V usage is TRBV25-1 and J usage is TRBJ1-2; D is undetermined. The V gene lost 5 bases and the J gene lost 8 bases, with 9 bases spanning the gap. Germline CDR1 and CDR2: MGHDK and SYGVNS. CDR3 length: 11 amino acids. The DNA of the CDR3 is TGTGCCAGCAGTCGGTCCGGCGGCTACACCTTC. This codes for CASSRSGGYTF.

V usage is TRBV10-3 and J usage is TRBJ2-3, with 10 bases fitting TRBD1. The CDR3 runs 17 residues. Germline loops: CDR1 ENHRY, CDR2 SYGVKD. Trimming took 6 bases from V and 1 from J; bases not matched to a gene: 10. The CDR3 protein is CAIRRQGATSGTDTQYF. The CDR3 nucleotides read TGTGCCATCAGACGACAGGGGGCCACTTCGGGCACAGATACGCAGTATTTT.

This sequence joins TRBV5-6 and TRBJ2-2, with D unclear. Germline values: CDR1 SGHDT, CDR2 YYEEEE. The V and J ends lost 1 base and 3 bases respectively, with 7 bases between them. The CDR3 has 14 amino acids. The CDR3, as DNA: TGTGCCAGCAGCTTGTTGATTTACACCGGGGAGCTGTTTTTT. Translated, it gives CASSLLIYTGELFF.

This rearrangement joins TRBV7-6 to TRBJ2-1, with D hard to call. V was clipped by 7 bases and J by 5 bases, with 9 bases between them. The CDR3 has 12 residues. CDR1 and CDR2 from the germline V gene are SGHVS and FNYEAQ. The CDR3 DNA follows: TGTGCCAGCATAGCCTGGAACAATGAGCAGTTCTTC. Translated: CASIAWNNEQFF. Based on the CDR3 plus reference TRBV7-6 and TRBJ2-1, the full variable domain is GAGVSQSPRYKVTKRGQDVALRCDPISGHVSLYWYRQALGQGPEFLTYFNYEAQQDKSGLPNDRFSAERPEGSISTLTIQRTEQRDSAMYRCASIAWNNEQFFGPGTRLTVL.

The V call is TRBV4-1, the J call TRBJ2-5; D possibly corresponds to TRBD2 (5 bases). The V and J ends lost 6 bases and 0 bases respectively, with 11 bases between them. The CDR3 consists of 14 residues. The germline CDR1 and CDR2 sequences are MGHRA and YSYEKL. The CDR3 bases are TGCGCCAGCAGGCCACCCGGGGACCAAGAGACCCAGTACTTC. Protein product: CASRPPGDQETQYF.

The V gene is TRBV7-9, the J gene TRBJ1-1; 7 nucleotides line up with TRBD1. The trim removed 4 bases at V and 5 bases at J, leaving 10 bases unmatched. There are 15 residues in the CDR3. CDR1 is SEHNR, CDR2 FQNEAQ, per germline (reference sequence). CDR3 coding DNA: TGTGCCAGCAGCTCAGGAAGACAGGGAGGAACTGAAGCTTTCTTT. Amino acid sequence: CASSSGRQGGTEAFF.

The chain recombines TRBV19 with TRBJ1-1; D is ambiguous. The V end lost 3 bases, the J end lost 4 bases, and 15 bases lay between the germline ends. Per the germline V gene, CDR1 is LNHDA and CDR2 is SQIVND (reference sequence). The CDR3 loop spans 15 amino acids. The CDR3 DNA is TGTGCCAGTAGTATGGGCGGGGTGAGCCCCACTGAAGCTTTCTTT. Translated, it gives CASSMGGVSPTEAFF. Drawing the rest from reference TRBV19 and TRBJ1-1, the complete variable domain is DGGITQSPKYLFRKEGQNVTLSCEQNLNHDAMYWYRQDPGQGLRLIYYSQIVNDFQKGDIAEGYSVSREKKESFPLTVTSAQKNPTAFYLCASSMGGVSPTEAFFGQGTRLTVV.

This rearrangement joins TRBV18 to TRBJ2-1; 7 nucleotides line up with TRBD2. The germline V gene encodes CDR1 KGHSH and CDR2 LQKENI. The J segment lost 7 bases and the V segment lost 3 bases, leaving 0 bases of the junction unmatched. CDR3 length: 12 residues. The CDR3 bases are TGTGCCAGCTCACCGGGGGGGAATGAGCAGTTCTTC. Translation gives CASSPGGNEQFF.

The chain combines TRBV18 with TRBJ1-1; 10 bases agree with TRBD1. V dropped 4 bases and J dropped 8; count of bases not matched to a gene: 10. There are 15 residues in the CDR3. The germline gives CDR1 KGHSH, CDR2 LQKENI. CDR3 nucleotides: TGTGCCAGCTCACGGGGGACAGGGGCAAACAAGGAAGCTTTCTTT. It encodes CASSRGTGANKEAFF.

The chain joins TRBV18 to TRBJ1-2; D gene uncertain. The V gene lost 6 bases and the J gene lost 8 bases, with 16 bases spanning the gap. Germline V CDR1 and CDR2: KGHSH, LQKENI. This CDR3 is built from 13 residues. The CDR3 DNA sequence: TGTGCCAGCTCCGCCGACACACTCCCCGGCTACACCTTC. Its protein product is CASSADTLPGYTF.

The V call is TRBV7-6, the J call TRBJ2-7; D is possibly TRBD1 (6 bases). The CDR3 has 15 amino acids. The V gene lost 2 bases and the J gene lost 1 base, with 12 bases spanning the gap. CDR1 SGHVS and CDR2 FNYEAQ come from the germline V gene. CDR3 amino acids: CASSLSRGNSYEQYF. The CDR3 DNA follows: TGTGCCAGCAGCTTATCAAGGGGGAATTCCTACGAGCAGTACTTC.

The J gene is TRBJ1-5, the V gene TRBV2; no firm D call. The V end lost 6 bases, the J end lost 2 bases, and 11 bases lay between the germline ends. Germline CDR1 SNHLY, CDR2 FYNNEI. This CDR3 spans 14 amino acids. In DNA, the CDR3 is TGTGCCAGCAGACAGACCCCATGCAATCAGCCCCAGCATTTT. It codes for CASRQTPCNQPQHF.

The chain combines TRBV6-5 with TRBJ1-5, with D perhaps matching TRBD1 (5 bases). The CDR3 is 14 residues long. The germline V gene encodes CDR1 MNHEY and CDR2 SVGAGI. V lost 6 bases and J 1 base, leaving 10 bases between the germline ends. The CDR3 bases are TGTGCCAGCAGGCTGGGGGGAAGCAATCAGCCCCAGCATTTT. As protein: CASRLGGSNQPQHF.

This clone has a handful of counts. This chain links TRBV27 with TRBJ2-7, with 8 positions matching TRBD1. The CDR3 consists of 14 residues. CDR1 and CDR2 (germline): MNHEY, SMNVEV (reference sequence). V trimming: 4 bases; J trimming: 4 bases; junction bases outside the gene matches: 6. The CDR3 DNA is TGTGCCAGCAGTTCCGGGACAGGACTATACGAGCAGTACTTC. It translates to CASSSGTGLYEQYF.

The V and J genes are TRBV7-3 and TRBJ1-1, with unresolved D. The CDR3 has 13 amino acids. Germline V gene data show CDR1 as SGHTA and CDR2 as FQGTGA. The ends were cut back, 0 bases at V and 5 bases at J, with 7 bases in the middle. CDR3 sequence reads: CASSLTLRTEAFF. The CDR3 DNA is TGTGCCAGCAGCTTAACGTTGAGGACTGAAGCTTTCTTT.

The chain recombines TRBV23-1 with TRBJ1-4; D ambiguous. TRBV23-1 is marked as an open reading frame, function uncertain. V was cut by 8 bases and J by 13 bases, with 17 bases left in between. The CDR3 totals 12 residues. The CDR3, as DNA: TGCGCCAGCGGAACCCTTAATACGCGACTGTTTTTT. This gives the protein CASGTLNTRLFF.

The CDR3 loop reads CASRALRGAKDTQYF. CDR3 sequence (DNA): TGCGCCAGCCGCGCTTTGCGGGGGGCCAAAGATACGCAGTATTTT. This chain connects TRBV5-1 to TRBJ2-3, with TRBD2 identical over 8 bases. The CDR3 sequence is 15 residues long. CDR1 and CDR2 (germline): SGHRS, YFSETQ. The J segment lost 5 bases and the V segment lost 7 bases, leaving 12 bases of the junction unmatched.

This chain joins TRBV9 and TRBJ1-3; tentative D call: TRBD1 (6 bases). Germline CDR1 reads SGDLS; CDR2 reads YYNGEE. The CDR3 runs to 14 residues. V lost 0 bases and J lost 3, with 7 bases in between. CDR3 DNA: TGTGCCAGCAGCGTAGGGGACATTGGAAACACCATATATTTT. Protein product: CASSVGDIGNTIYF.

The rearrangement joins TRBV11-2 to TRBJ2-1, with TRBD2 matching over 7 bases. Germline values: CDR1 SGHAT, CDR2 FQNNGV. V gave up 5 bases and J gave up 4 bases; unmatched junction bases: 11. This CDR3 comprises 16 residues. CDR3 DNA sequence: TGTGCCAGCAGCCGCCGGACGGGAGGAAAATACAATGAGCAGTTCTTC. Residues: CASSRRTGGKYNEQFF.

The V gene is TRBV13, the J gene TRBJ2-3; 9 nucleotides agree with TRBD2. V lost 1 base to trimming and J lost 2 bases; unmatched junction nucleotides: 4. The germline gives CDR1 PRHDT, CDR2 FYEKMQ (reference sequence). CDR3 size: 16 residues. The chain's CDR3 is CASSLEGLAFTDTQYF. The CDR3 nucleotides are TGTGCCAGCAGCTTAGAGGGACTAGCTTTCACAGATACGCAGTATTTT. Full variable domain (outside the CDR3, taken from reference TRBV13 and TRBJ2-3): AAGVIQSPRHLIKEKRETATLKCYPIPRHDTVYWYQQGPGQDPQFLISFYEKMQSDKGSIPDRFSAQQFSDYHSELNMSSLELGDSALYFCASSLEGLAFTDTQYFGPGTRLTVL.

The V gene is TRBV28, the J gene TRBJ2-1; 9 bases agree with TRBD1. Looked up from germline, CDR1 is MDHEN and CDR2 is SYDVKM. V lost 6 bases to trimming and J lost 9 bases; unmatched junction nucleotides: 3. The CDR3 runs 12 residues. CDR3 loop: CASRRQGVEQFF. The CDR3 DNA reads as TGTGCCAGCAGGAGACAGGGGGTTGAGCAGTTCTTC.

The chain recombines TRBV4-1 with TRBJ1-6; TRBD1 aligns across 9 bases. The V gene's germline CDR1 is MGHRA and CDR2 YSYEKL. J gave up 9 bases and V 1 base, and 1 base lay outside the gene matches. The CDR3 consists of 14 residues. CDR3 in DNA: TGCGCCAGCAGCCAAGTGGACAGGGGTTCACCCCTCCACTTT. Translation: CASSQVDRGSPLHF.

This chain links TRBV2 with TRBJ2-7; possibly TRBD1 or TRBD2 for D (5 bases each). The germline V gene encodes CDR1 SNHLY and CDR2 FYNNEI. The CDR3 has 12 residues. V was pared by 3 bases and J by 3 bases, with 6 bases between. DNA for the CDR3: TGTGCCAGCAGTGAGGGGGTCTACGAGCAGTACTTC. Its protein is CASSEGVYEQYF. The full variable domain, completed using reference TRBV2 and TRBJ2-7, is EPEVTQTPSHQVTQMGQEVILRCVPISNHLYFYWYRQILGQKVEFLVSFYNNEISEKSEIFDDQFSVERPDGSNFTLKIRSTKLEDSAMYFCASSEGVYEQYFGPGTRLTVT.

This chain links TRBV15 with TRBJ2-7; 9 bases align to TRBD1. The length of the CDR3 is 15 residues. V was pared by 3 bases and J by 6 bases, with 9 bases of the junction left unmatched. CDR1 is LNHNV, CDR2 YYDKDF, per germline (reference sequence). The CDR3: CATSRDPGTGFEQYF. In DNA, the CDR3 is TGTGCCACCAGCAGGGACCCCGGGACAGGGTTCGAGCAGTACTTC.

DNA for the CDR3: TGTGCCAGCAGCCCCCTCGGGCCAGGAAATCCCCTCCACTTT. This translates into CASSPLGPGNPLHF. The chain is built from TRBV7-9 and TRBJ1-6; D unresolved. Trimming left V 5 bases short and J 13 bases short, with 18 bases between. Germline V CDR1 and CDR2: SEHNR, FQNEAQ (reference sequence). This CDR3 spans 14 amino acids.

Concerning this clone itself: The junction does not match germline at one end; this may be a read error. The chain is built from TRBV10-3 and TRBJ1-2, with TRBD1 matching 9 bases. Germline V gives CDR1 ENHRY, CDR2 SYGVKD. The CDR3 length is 15 residues. The CDR3 DNA follows: TGTGCCAGCAGTTTGGGGACAGGGTTGAACTATGGCTACACCTTC. Translating it yields CASSLGTGLNYGYTF.

In this sample, this clone turned up once. This chain uses TRBV6-5 with TRBJ1-2; weak D call: TRBD1 (6 bases). Trimming pared 6 bases from V and 2 bases from J, leaving 10 bases between. The germline gives CDR1 MNHEY, CDR2 SVGAGI. There are 13 residues in the CDR3. The CDR3 coding sequence is TGTGCCAGCAGCCAAACAGGGAACTATGGCTACACCTTC. As protein: CASSQTGNYGYTF.